The 6 T cell receptor beta chains below all came from one sample that was sequenced in a study of CD8+CD57+ T cells in acquired aplastic anemia (dated by TCRdb to 2016 to 2019). The patients picked for sequencing were ones in whom flow cytometry had shown an expansion of CD8+CD57+ cells. Instrument used: Illumina HiSeq 2000. Profiling of TCR beta VDJ combinations and CDR3 sequences used genomic DNA as the template. TCRdb trimmed public reads at Q25 via fastp, called clones via MiXCR and kept in-frame beta chains. Each entry merges the rows of one CDR3 protein and shows their most common DNA and genes. The sample includes about 120,000 distinct CDR3 sequences, with 45% to 60% observed a single time. Roughly 30% of the sample goes to the ten largest clones. The source material was sorted CD4+, CD8+, or CD8+CD57+ T cells (not recorded which) from PBMCs. Receptors were obtained from a human donor with aplastic anemia.

For this clonotype: A much larger clone lies a single base off, so this may be a read error. The rearrangement uses TRBV5-4 and TRBJ1-1, with 7 bases lining up with TRBD1. The CDR3 is made up of 13 amino acids. Looked up from germline, CDR1 is SGHNT and CDR2 is YYREEE (reference sequence). J was trimmed by 4 bases and V by 4 bases; bases with no gene match: 4. This chain's CDR3 is CASSRAGGTEAFF. In DNA form, the CDR3 reads TGTGCCAGCAGCCGAGCAGGGGGCACTGAAGCTTTCTTT.

A word on this clonotype: The germline gene is not matched at one end of the junction; a read error may be the cause. CDR3 DNA sequence: TGTGCCTGCAGCCAAGGTGTCATTGGCATTCAGTACTTC. The encoded protein is CACSQGVIGIQYF. V and J are TRBV14 and TRBJ2-4, with D hard to call. Germline loops: CDR1 SGHDN, CDR2 FVKESK. This CDR3 spans 13 amino acids. The whole variable domain, remainder taken from reference TRBV14 and TRBJ2-4, is EAGVTQFPSHSVIEKGQTVTLRCDPISGHDNLYWYRRVMGKEIKFLLHFVKESKQDESGMPNNRFLAERTGGTYSTLKVQPAELEDSGVYFCACSQGVIGIQYFGAGTRLSVL.

The chain is built from TRBV19 and TRBJ2-7; TRBD1 agrees at 10 bases. Looked up from germline, CDR1 is LNHDA and CDR2 is SQIVND (reference sequence). The V gene end was trimmed by 5 bases and the J gene end by 5 bases; junction bases not matched to a gene: 9. The CDR3 is made up of 15 amino acids. This CDR3 reads CASSLPGQGRHEQYF. The DNA of the CDR3 is TGTGCCAGTAGTCTCCCGGGACAGGGGAGGCACGAGCAGTACTTC.

This clonotype was seen a few times. The chain has TRBV2 and TRBJ1-5; D remains ambiguous. The CDR3 contains 13 residues. V was shortened by 4 bases and J by 5 bases, with 9 bases between the two germline ends. Germline CDR1 SNHLY, CDR2 FYNNEI. The CDR3 reads CASSAIKDQPQHF. The DNA of the CDR3 is TGTGCCAGCAGTGCCATCAAAGATCAGCCCCAGCATTTT.

This clonotype was seen a few times. This chain joins TRBV24-1 and TRBJ2-1; perhaps TRBD1 as D (6 bases). Trimming stripped 4 bases from V and 7 bases from J, with 10 bases between. The CDR3 spans 13 residues. The germline V gene encodes CDR1 KGHDR and CDR2 SFDVKD. The CDR3 reads CATSDLQGNEQFF. CDR3 nucleotides: TGTGCCACCAGTGACCTGCAGGGGAATGAGCAGTTCTTC.

The chain employs TRBV29-1 and TRBJ1-1; TRBD1 aligns across 10 bases. CDR1 is SQVTM, CDR2 ANQGSEA, per germline. CDR3 length: 16 amino acids. Trimming cost V 7 bases and J 5 bases; bases outside gene matches: 16. The CDR3 DNA sequence: TGCAGCGCCATGGCTCGGGACAGGGGAATTGGTACTGAAGCTTTCTTT. Amino acid sequence: CSAMARDRGIGTEAFF. The full variable domain, completed using reference TRBV29-1 and TRBJ1-1, is SAVISQKPSRDICQRGTSLTIQCQVDSQVTMMFWYRQQPGQSLTLIATANQGSEATYESGFVIDKFPISRPNLTFSTLTVSNMSPEDSSIYLCSAMARDRGIGTEAFFGQGTRLTVV.